This T cell receptor beta chain was identified in a study of cytomegalovirus exposure and HLA in healthy donors. This clone has just a few counts. The CDR3 consists of 13 residues. V lost 5 bases and J 8 bases, leaving 13 bases between the germline ends. From germline, CDR1 is SGHTA and CDR2 FQGNSA. Assay: immunoSEQ multiplex PCR; the TCRdb copy retains only in-frame clones and omits some. The sample carries over 200,000 clones, around four fifths recorded once. The clonotype was recovered from a woman younger than 45 in good health and CMV-seropositive. The sample taken for sequencing was PBMCs. This sequence joins TRBV7-2 and TRBJ2-1; D may be TRBD1 or TRBD2 (5 bases each). The CDR3 is CASSPARDDEQFF. The CDR3 bases are TGTGCCAGCAGCCCAGCGAGGGACGATGAGCAGTTCTTC.